This TCR beta chain was recorded in a study of blood T cell repertoires in COVID-19. Overall study: Some COVID-19 samples were acute and others convalescent; all came from the United States, Italy and Spain. T cells, B-cell-depleted T cells, or PBMCs provided the cDNA or gDNA that served as material.

In the original workflow: Amplification with reference gene primers provided the estimates of nucleated cell counts. TCRdb's copy holds only in-frame clones and misses some; the assay was immunoSEQ multiplex PCR. V and J calls and clone size are as listed in that table; D and trimming were resolved from the DNA. The sample records approximately 240,000 clones, approximately 80% being singletons. The V end was cut by 2 bases, the J end by 2 bases, with 6 bases between. The CDR3 contains 13 residues. CDR1 and CDR2 (germline): KGHSH, LQKENI. V and J are TRBV18 and TRBJ1-1; D is unresolved. Sequenced sample: peripheral blood. The receptor comes from a woman of 80 years or more with active or convalescent COVID-19. CDR3 nucleotides: TGTGCCAGCTCACCAAACAGAAACACTGAAGCTTTCTTT. It yields the protein CASSPNRNTEAFF.